The 19 T cell receptor beta chains below were found in one sample sequenced in a study of identical twins (dated by TCRdb to the mid-2010s). Library prep was done by 5' RACE. Sequenced on an Illumina HiSeq 2000. TCRdb's own reprocessing of the public reads used fastp at Q25 and MiXCR and kept productive beta chains. Every distinct CDR3 protein forms one entry, paired with its most common genes and DNA. The sample data list nearly 900,000 distinct CDR3 sequences, and approximately 13% of these were observed just once. Roughly 1.6% of the sample goes to the ten largest clones. These sequences were also reported in another study, on yellow fever vaccine responses in identical twins.

The specimen sequenced was PBMCs. The receptors were sampled from a young woman in good health.

This clonotype was seen repeatedly, ten times or more. The chain combines TRBV20-1 with TRBJ1-3; maybe TRBD1 (5 bases). CDR1 is DFQATT, CDR2 SNEGSKA, per germline (reference sequence). CDR3 size: 14 residues. The V end was cut by 4 bases, the J end by 9 bases, with 19 bases between. CDR3 DNA: TGCAGTGCTATACGGGCAGGCCCTGGGGGCACCATATATTTT. Translation: CSAIRAGPGGTIYF.

This chain connects TRBV13 to TRBJ2-3; 10 nucleotides align to TRBD1. CDR3 length: 16 residues. Germline CDR1 PRHDT, CDR2 FYEKMQ (reference sequence). The V segment lost 4 bases and the J segment 4 bases; nucleotides outside the gene matches: 8. The CDR3 coding sequence is TGTGCCAGCAGCTCGACAGGGGGCGCCCGGGCAGATACGCAGTATTTT. Its protein is CASSSTGGARADTQYF.

In the case of this clonotype: Being one base from a much bigger clone, this may be a read error. CDR3 sequence (DNA): TGTGCCACCAGCAGGGGACTAGCGGACACAGATACGCAGTATTTT. Translation gives CATSRGLADTDTQYF. The chain has TRBV15 and TRBJ2-3; TRBD2 matches 11 bases. This CDR3 has 15 amino acids. V gave up 3 bases and J gave up 2 bases; unmatched junction bases: 1. Germline CDR1 LNHNV, CDR2 YYDKDF (reference sequence).

This clonotype was picked up many times. The V call is TRBV3-1, the J call TRBJ1-1, with TRBD1 matching 9 bases. Trimming cost V 4 bases and J 3 bases; bases outside gene matches: 6. Looked up from germline, CDR1 is LGHDT and CDR2 is YNNKEL (reference sequence). The CDR3 length is 15 residues. CDR3 sequence (DNA): TGTGCCAGCAGCCCCCCCGGGACAGGGTACACTGAAGCTTTCTTT. As protein: CASSPPGTGYTEAFF.

The J gene is TRBJ2-7, the V gene TRBV6-1; no firm D call. Trimming cost V 6 bases and J 2 bases, with 17 bases left between them. Germline CDR1 reads MNHNS; CDR2 reads SASEGT. This CDR3 is 15 amino acids long. CDR3 DNA sequence: TGTGCCAGCAGCCCCGATGCCAGGCTCACCTACGAGCAGTACTTC. Translated: CASSPDARLTYEQYF.

This clonotype has a handful of counts. This chain connects TRBV10-3 to TRBJ2-1; maybe TRBD2 (6 bases). V lost 7 bases and J lost 7, with 20 bases in between. Germline loops: CDR1 ENHRY, CDR2 SYGVKD. The CDR3 has 15 amino acids. In nucleotides, the CDR3 is TGTGCCATCATGGACAAGGGGTACGGGGGTAATGAGCAGTTCTTC. Its protein is CAIMDKGYGGNEQFF.

A word on this clonotype: The junction shows a germline mismatch at one end, possibly a read error. V usage is TRBV20-1 and J usage is TRBJ2-3, with 9 nucleotides matching TRBD2. The CDR3 has 18 residues. CDR1 is DFQATT and CDR2 is SNEGSKA in the germline V gene (reference sequence). The CDR3 coding sequence is TGCTGTGCTAGAGATCTCGGGACTAGCCTCCCCTCGGGTGATACGCAGTATTTT. Residues: CCARDLGTSLPSGDTQYF.

This chain links TRBV4-2 with TRBJ2-3; D gene uncertain. Trimming removed 0 bases from V and 6 bases from J, with 13 bases in between. The germline V gene encodes CDR1 LGHNA and CDR2 YNFKEQ. This CDR3 is 15 amino acids long. DNA of the CDR3: TGTGCCAGCAGCCAAGATAGTGGCCGTCCCGATACGCAGTATTTT. Translating it yields CASSQDSGRPDTQYF.

This clonotype showed up just a few times. CDR3 sequence (DNA): TGCAGCGTGCCACGCCAGGGGCAGGGAGATACGCAGTATTTT. Its protein product is CSVPRQGQGDTQYF. This chain joins TRBV29-1 and TRBJ2-3, with D possibly matching TRBD1 (6 bases). The V gene lost 6 bases and the J gene lost 5 bases, with 18 bases spanning the gap. CDR1 is SQVTM, CDR2 ANQGSEA, per germline. This CDR3 is 14 amino acids long.

The V gene is TRBV14, the J gene TRBJ1-4; D is ambiguous. Per the germline V gene, CDR1 is SGHDN and CDR2 is FVKESK. The CDR3 contains 14 residues. V lost 3 bases and J lost 0, with 5 bases in between. CDR3 amino acids: CASSQDATNEKLFF. For the CDR3, the DNA is TGTGCCAGCAGCCAGGATGCAACTAATGAAAAACTGTTTTTT.

This clonotype was found a few times. The rearrangement links TRBV24-1 to TRBJ2-2; 9 bases are shared with TRBD2. J was trimmed by 5 bases and V by 4 bases; bases with no gene match: 10. The germline CDR1 and CDR2 sequences are KGHDR and SFDVKD. The length of the CDR3 is 17 residues. The CDR3 protein is CATSDSRTSEGTGELFF. In DNA form, the CDR3 reads TGTGCCACCAGTGACTCCCGGACTAGCGAGGGGACCGGGGAGCTGTTTTTT.

This chain links TRBV10-3 with TRBJ2-1; D is uncertain. This CDR3 spans 11 amino acids. V was trimmed by 0 bases and J by 10 bases, leaving 4 bases between them. Per the germline V gene, CDR1 is ENHRY and CDR2 is SYGVKD. The chain's CDR3 is CAISESREQFF. CDR3 sequence (DNA): TGTGCCATCAGTGAGTCAAGAGAGCAGTTCTTC.

The sample holds a few counts of this clonotype. The chain couples TRBV2 to TRBJ1-2; no firm D call. V dropped 2 bases and J dropped 2 bases, with 9 bases sitting between them. The CDR3 totals 14 residues. Germline CDR1 reads SNHLY; CDR2 reads FYNNEI. The chain's CDR3 is CASSEITSNYGYTF. Written as DNA, the CDR3 is TGTGCCAGCAGTGAAATCACAAGCAACTATGGCTACACCTTC. Filled out from reference TRBV2 and TRBJ1-2, the complete variable domain reads EPEVTQTPSHQVTQMGQEVILRCVPISNHLYFYWYRQILGQKVEFLVSFYNNEISEKSEIFDDQFSVERPDGSNFTLKIRSTKLEDSAMYFCASSEITSNYGYTFGSGTRLTVV.

The J gene is TRBJ1-1, the V gene TRBV5-8; no clear D gene. CDR3 size: 13 residues. The V end was cut by 7 bases, the J end by 1 base, with 11 bases between. CDR1 and CDR2 (germline): SGHTS, YDEGEE. The CDR3 DNA sequence: TGTGCCAGCGCTGAAGGATGGAACACTGAAGCTTTCTTT. Translating gives CASAEGWNTEAFF.

This clonotype was detected a few times. The rearrangement links TRBV5-4 to TRBJ2-3, with 9 bases lining up with TRBD2. The CDR3 is made up of 16 amino acids. Germline-derived CDR1 and CDR2 are SGHNT and YYREEE (reference sequence). The V segment lost 4 bases and the J segment 1 base; nucleotides outside the gene matches: 7. The CDR3 region has the DNA TGTGCCAGCAGCAGATTAGCGGGAGAGGGCACAGATACGCAGTATTTT. Translating gives CASSRLAGEGTDTQYF. Looking up the rest from reference TRBV5-4 and TRBJ2-3 gives the full variable domain: ETGVTQSPTHLIKTRGQQVTLRCSSQSGHNTVSWYQQALGQGPQFIFQYYREEENGRGNFPPRFSGLQFPNYSSELNVNALELDDSALYLCASSRLAGEGTDTQYFGPGTRLTVL.

The chain has TRBV3-1 and TRBJ2-6; TRBD1 agrees at 7 bases. The CDR3 has 13 amino acids. The V gene end was trimmed by 4 bases and the J gene end by 12 bases; junction bases not matched to a gene: 6. Germline CDR1 and CDR2: LGHDT and YNNKEL (reference sequence). The DNA for the CDR3 is TGTGCCAGCAGCCCCAGGACAGGCGCCGTCCTGACTTTC. This gives the protein CASSPRTGAVLTF. The full variable domain, its missing parts supplied by reference TRBV3-1 and TRBJ2-6, is DTAVSQTPKYLVTQMGNDKSIKCEQNLGHDTMYWYKQDSKKFLKIMFSYNNKELIINETVPNRFSPKSPDKAHLNLHINSLELGDSAVYFCASSPRTGAVLTFGAGSRLTVL.

The V call is TRBV3-1, the J call TRBJ2-2; no clear D. Between the trimmed V and J ends, which lost 0 bases and 6 bases, there was a span of 23 bases. This CDR3 spans 19 amino acids. CDR1 and CDR2 from the germline V gene are LGHDT and YNNKEL (reference sequence). The CDR3 is CASSQDLPGFGPFAGELFF. DNA of the CDR3: TGTGCCAGCAGCCAAGATTTGCCCGGGTTTGGTCCCTTCGCCGGGGAGCTGTTTTTT.

This clonotype was detected a few times. The chain combines TRBV9 with TRBJ2-3; D gene ambiguous. The germline V and J ends were trimmed by 0 bases and 2 bases, with 7 bases remaining between them. This CDR3 is 14 amino acids long. The germline CDR1 and CDR2 sequences are SGDLS and YYNGEE. CDR3 sequence (DNA): TGTGCCAGCAGCGTAGTGGATCCCACAGATACGCAGTATTTT. Translation gives CASSVVDPTDTQYF.

A few counts support this clonotype. As DNA, the CDR3 is TGCGCCAGCAGCCACGCGGAGTCCCCTTACAATGAGCAGTTCTTC. It is translated as CASSHAESPYNEQFF. The V gene is TRBV4-1, the J gene TRBJ2-1; D is uncertain. The V gene lost 3 bases and the J gene lost 4 bases, with 13 bases spanning the gap. The CDR3 spans 15 residues. Germline V lookup: CDR1 MGHRA, CDR2 YSYEKL.